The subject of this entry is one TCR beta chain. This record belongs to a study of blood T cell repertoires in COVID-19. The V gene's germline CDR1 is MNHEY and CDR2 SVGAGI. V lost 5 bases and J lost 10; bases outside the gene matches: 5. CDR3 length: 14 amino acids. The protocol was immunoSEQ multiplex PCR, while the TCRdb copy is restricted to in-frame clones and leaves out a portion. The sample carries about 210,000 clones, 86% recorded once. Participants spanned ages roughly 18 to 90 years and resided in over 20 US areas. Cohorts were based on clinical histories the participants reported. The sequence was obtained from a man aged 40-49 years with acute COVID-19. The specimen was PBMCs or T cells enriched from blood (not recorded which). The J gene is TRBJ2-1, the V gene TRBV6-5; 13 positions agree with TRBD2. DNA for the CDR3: TGTGCCAGCAGTAGGACTAGCGGGAGTAACGAGCAGTTCTTC. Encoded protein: CASSRTSGSNEQFF.